This T cell receptor beta chain was observed in a study of CD8+ T cells in alopecia areata. Study background: Patients took tofacitinib for 6 to 18 months, followed by 6 drug-free months.

Study findings and constraints: Scalp sample sequencing also detects resident alphabeta T cells of normal skin. Many expanded lesional clones persisted in scalp and blood during tofacitinib treatment.

Stated treatment: oral pan-JAK inhibitor, 5-10 mg twice daily. On this clone itself: Antigen specificity is unknown.

The sequencing template was cDNA reverse transcribed from extracted RNA. Profiled with immunoSEQ multiplex PCR; TCRdb holds only in-frame clones, not every one. Of roughly 200,000 clones listed, roughly two fifths are singletons. CDR1 is GTSNPN, CDR2 SVGIG, per germline (reference sequence). Trimming removed 6 bases from V and 7 bases from J, with 21 bases in between. The CDR3 length is 14 residues. This rearrangement joins TRBV30 to TRBJ2-5; D possibly corresponds to TRBD2 (5 bases). This receptor was identified in a human donor with alopecia areata. Sequenced material: CD4+ T cells sorted from blood, taken between weeks 30 and 35, from a patient treated with tofacitinib. CDR3 region: CACFWSGSLGTQYF. In DNA form, the CDR3 reads TGTGCCTGCTTTTGGAGCGGATCTCTTGGGACCCAGTACTTC. The full variable domain, rest sourced from reference TRBV30 and TRBJ2-5, is SQTIHQWPATLVQPVGSPLSLECTVEGTSNPNLYWYRQAAGRGLQLLFYSVGIGQISSEVPQNLSASRPQDRQFILSSKKLLLSDSGFYLCACFWSGSLGTQYFGPGTRLLVL.